This is a list of T cell receptor beta chains from one sample in a study of T-cell reconstitution after alpha-beta-depleted transplantation in children. TCRdb reprocessed the PCR reads with MiXCR, giving one entry per CDR3 protein. The repertoire holds about 300,000 distinct CDR3 sequences, 7.5% to 9% seen once, with approximately 8.2% in the top ten. The specimen comprised peripheral blood, sampled 360 days after TCRalphabeta/CD19-depleted stem cell transplant. These receptors were obtained from a female patient aged 2-10 years who had a stem cell transplant for Fanconi anemia, so the T cells may come from the graft donor. Both conserved end residues are part of each CDR3. A D gene is named only where the DNA matches it firmly. Clone size is given for some rows only: seen once, a few or many times, or a class if the clone is expanded.

j_call clone_size v_call d_call cdr3_aa cdr3_nt
TRBJ2-1 many TRBV7-9 TRBD2 CASSSTGLAGYNEQFF TGTGCCAGCAGCTCCACAGGACTAGCGGGATACAATGAGCAGTTCTTC
TRBJ2-5 . TRBV5-6 . CASSLAWARETQYF TGTGCCAGCAGCTTGGCCTGGGCGCGTGAGACCCAGTACTTC
TRBJ1-3 . TRBV27 . CASSTSGALGHTIYF TGTGCCAGCAGTACCTCGGGGGCGTTAGGGCACACCATATATTTT
TRBJ2-7 many TRBV12-3/TRBV12-4 . CASSYRQEQYF TGTGCCAGCAGTTACCGACAGGAGCAGTACTTC
TRBJ1-2 many TRBV28 . CASSPPQGNYGYTF TGTGCCAGCAGTCCCCCGCAGGGTAACTATGGCTACACCTTC
TRBJ1-1 many TRBV28 TRBD1 CASSLLGQVETFF TGTGCCAGCAGTTTATTAGGACAGGTCGAAACTTTCTTT
TRBJ2-1 . TRBV7-9 . CASSSRGSHTGNEQFF TGTGCCAGCAGCTCCCGGGGGTCTCACACAGGCAATGAGCAGTTCTTC
TRBJ2-4 few TRBV30 . CAWTPTKLDIQYF TGTGCCTGGACCCCCACTAAGCTGGACATTCAGTACTTC
TRBJ2-3 few TRBV28 . CASSLFRRGSTDTQYF TGTGCCAGCAGTTTATTTCGTCGCGGGAGCACAGATACGCAGTATTTT
TRBJ2-7 . TRBV27 TRBD1 CASRRTGGLYEQYF TGTGCCAGCAGACGGACAGGGGGTCTGTACGAGCAGTACTTC
TRBJ2-7 many TRBV29-1 TRBD2 CSGLAGVIGEQYF TGCAGCGGTCTAGCGGGAGTCATAGGCGAGCAGTACTTC
TRBJ2-2 many TRBV5-1 . CASSGSLPGELFF TGCGCCAGCAGCGGTTCCCTACCCGGGGAGCTGTTTTTT
TRBJ2-4 . TRBV7-9 . CASSFWEGALGKNIQYF TGTGCCAGCAGCTTTTGGGAGGGGGCGCTTGGCAAAAACATTCAGTACTTC
TRBJ1-2 few TRBV20-1 . CSAPAGGSGGYTF TGCAGTGCCCCGGCCGGGGGGTCGGGTGGCTACACCTTC
TRBJ2-3 few TRBV18 . CASSPEGLDPGADTQYF TGTGCCAGCTCACCAGAGGGACTGGATCCGGGGGCAGATACGCAGTATTTT
TRBJ2-7 . TRBV6-1 TRBD1 CASSLSGTGFRLYEQYF TGTGCCAGCAGTCTATCCGGGACAGGGTTTCGTTTGTACGAGCAGTACTTC
TRBJ2-2 many TRBV12-3/TRBV12-4 . CASGPGELFF TGTGCCTCGGGGCCCGGGGAGCTGTTTTTT
TRBJ2-5 many TRBV29-1 . CSVLRSQYSETQYF TGCAGCGTTCTTCGTAGCCAGTACTCGGAGACCCAGTACTTC
TRBJ2-2 few TRBV6-2/TRBV6-3 TRBD2 CASSYSGLAGGRLASGELFF TGTGCCAGCAGTTACTCAGGACTAGCGGGGGGGCGACTCGCTTCCGGGGAGCTGTTTTTT
TRBJ2-5 few TRBV20-1 TRBD1 CSASPRQGIETQYF TGCAGTGCTAGTCCCCGACAGGGGATAGAGACCCAGTACTTC
TRBJ1-1 many TRBV20-1 . CSAIQGLTEAFF TGCAGTGCTATTCAGGGACTCACTGAAGCTTTCTTT
TRBJ1-1 few TRBV5-1 . CASSLVGPNTEAFF TGCGCCAGCAGCTTGGTAGGCCCCAACACTGAAGCTTTCTTT
TRBJ1-1 few TRBV19 . CASSMRGNTEAFF TGTGCCAGTAGTATGAGGGGGAACACTGAAGCTTTCTTT
TRBJ1-4 many TRBV5-1 . CASSSPDTGLNEKLFF TGCGCCAGCAGCTCCCCCGACACAGGACTTAATGAAAAACTGTTTTTT
TRBJ2-3 many TRBV6-2/TRBV6-3 . CASSPLAGSTDTQYF TGTGCCAGCAGTCCACTAGCCGGGAGCACAGATACGCAGTATTTT
TRBJ2-3 . TRBV7-9 . CASSPGLTCTDTQYF TGTGCCAGCAGCCCCGGGCTAACCTGCACAGATACGCAGTATTTT
TRBJ1-5 many TRBV20-1 . CSASATEGTYSNQPQHF TGCAGTGCTAGCGCCACAGAGGGAACGTATAGCAATCAGCCCCAGCATTTT
TRBJ1-3 few TRBV20-1 TRBD1 CGKGGAGNTIYF TGCGGGAAAGGGGGCGCTGGAAACACCATATATTTT
TRBJ2-7 many TRBV29-1 . CSVEDRVGPRGYEQYF TGCAGCGTTGAAGATAGAGTCGGGCCCCGGGGTTACGAGCAGTACTTC
TRBJ1-5 few TRBV28 . CASSLYLSASGNQPQHF TGTGCCAGCAGTTTATATCTCTCTGCGTCGGGGAATCAGCCCCAGCATTTT
TRBJ2-7 many TRBV2 . CASRGNRDEQYF TGTGCCAGCAGGGGGAACAGGGACGAGCAGTACTTC
TRBJ1-2 many TRBV3-1 . CASSQETTNYGYTF TGTGCCAGCAGCCAAGAAACCACTAACTATGGCTACACCTTC
TRBJ2-6 . TRBV4-2 . CASSQTVDHSGANVRTF TGTGCCAGCAGCCAGACAGTAGACCACTCTGGGGCCAACGTCCGGACTTTC
TRBJ2-3 . TRBV7-2 TRBD2 CASSLLLAGGPTDTQYF TGTGCCAGCAGCTTACTGCTAGCGGGGGGGCCCACAGATACGCAGTATTTT
TRBJ1-3 many TRBV5-1 . CASSLESGSSGNTIYF TGCGCCAGCAGCTTAGAAAGTGGTTCCTCTGGAAACACCATATATTTT
TRBJ1-2 . TRBV7-2 . CASSLAFRWEANYGYTF TGTGCCAGCAGCTTAGCCTTCAGGTGGGAAGCTAACTATGGCTACACCTTC
TRBJ2-2 many TRBV28 TRBD2 CASRNGLAGGHRTFANTGELFF TGTGCCAGCAGAAACGGACTAGCGGGAGGTCATCGAACCTTCGCGAACACCGGGGAGCTGTTTTTT
TRBJ1-6 many TRBV21-1 . CAKTGGRRKSGNSPLHF TGTGCCAAAACAGGGGGGCGCCGAAAAAGTGGCAATTCACCCCTCCACTTT
TRBJ2-5 few TRBV7-9 . CASGGRDGLYQETQYF TGTGCCAGCGGAGGCAGGGATGGCTTGTACCAAGAGACCCAGTACTTC
TRBJ2-7 many TRBV5-1 . CASSSDVPGLYF TGCGCCAGCAGCTCTGACGTCCCGGGACTTTACTTC
TRBJ2-2 . TRBV7-8 TRBD1 CASSQTLDRATTGELFF TGTGCCAGCAGCCAAACCCTGGACAGGGCGACCACCGGGGAGCTGTTTTTT
TRBJ1-2 . TRBV30 . CAWSVVLNGYTF TGTGCCTGGAGTGTAGTTTTGAATGGCTACACCTTC
TRBJ2-4 few TRBV7-9 TRBD2 CASSPGEGLINIQYF TGTGCCAGCAGCCCGGGGGAGGGGTTGATAAACATTCAGTACTTC
TRBJ2-5 many TRBV15 TRBD2 CATSRETSGSQETQYF TGTGCCACCAGCAGAGAAACTAGCGGGAGTCAAGAGACCCAGTACTTC
TRBJ1-1 many TRBV20-1 . CSARDRGGYTEAFF TGCAGTGCTAGAGATCGTGGGGGCTACACTGAAGCTTTCTTT
TRBJ1-6 many TRBV6-2/TRBV6-3 TRBD1 CASSVLTGLNSPLHF TGTGCCAGCAGTGTCCTGACAGGGTTGAATTCACCCCTCCACTTT
TRBJ2-1 many TRBV13 TRBD1 CASSRKTGTGFVEQFF TGTGCCAGCAGCCGTAAAACCGGGACAGGATTCGTTGAGCAGTTCTTC
TRBJ1-1 many TRBV6-5 TRBD1 CASSYQGVYTEAFF TGTGCCAGCAGTTACCAGGGGGTGTACACTGAAGCTTTCTTT
TRBJ1-5 . TRBV20-1 . CSARDLAGPNNQPQHF TGCAGTGCTAGAGATCTCGCAGGGCCTAATAATCAGCCCCAGCATTTT
TRBJ1-6 many TRBV7-9 . CASSTGPLENSPLHF TGTGCCAGCTCTACCGGGCCCTTGGAGAATTCACCCCTCCACTTT
TRBJ2-1 many TRBV20-1 TRBD2 CSASLGLAMDYNEQFF TGCAGTGCTTCACTCGGACTAGCGATGGACTACAATGAGCAGTTCTTC
TRBJ1-5 many TRBV10-3 . CAISKDNQPQHF TGTGCCATCAGTAAGGACAATCAGCCCCAGCATTTT